This T cell receptor beta chain appears in the sequencing data of a study of cytomegalovirus exposure and HLA in healthy donors. In the study overall: Early released data had about 80 million unique TCRs, all coming from HLA-typed donors. Study-level results: Common viral pathogens seemed to be connected with several of the most significant clusters, according to a later analysis. Later on, analysis showed that most CMV-associated TCR beta chains appeared to be HLA-restricted. A few V segments could not be told apart, such as TRBV6-2 and TRBV6-3, and were left out.

This clone came up a few times. The target antigen is unknown. The CDR3 is 14 amino acids. Germline V gene data show CDR1 as ENHRY and CDR2 as SYGVKD. Trimming at V came to 4 bases and at J to 5 bases, leaving 2 bases not matched to a gene. PCR used 60 Vbeta primers and 13 Jbeta primers. TCRdb's table, derived via immunoSEQ multiplex PCR, lists solely in-frame clones and lacks some. The sample yields more than 140,000 clones, about 80% seen once. Sample: PBMCs. J is TRBJ1-6 and V is TRBV10-3; 7 positions agree with TRBD1. This receptor was obtained from a male donor in good health and CMV-seronegative. For the CDR3, the DNA is TGTGCCATCAGTGCGGGGACAGATAATTCACCCCTCCACTTT. Its translation: CAISAGTDNSPLHF.